Described below is a single T cell receptor beta chain sequence and its context. The antigen it binds to is not known. The sample holds no much larger clone one base away, and base qualities are not on file. This record belongs to a study of blood T cell repertoires in COVID-19 (dated by TCRdb to the early 2020s). About the investigation overall: Samples covering the acute and convalescent phases of COVID-19 were provided by collaborators in the United States, Italy and Spain. The material from the prospective study consisted of cDNA or gDNA derived from T cells, B-cell-depleted T cells, or PBMCs. The dataset comprised deeply sampled blood TCRbeta repertoires from subjects exposed to, actively infected with, or recovered from COVID-19. A freely available public database, intended as a resource for researchers studying the immune response to SARS-CoV-2, is where the repertoires were released. The samples were drawn from two sources: the first 160 participants of the ongoing ImmuneRACE study, and fewer than 1,500 subjects contributed by 6 global collaborators. Nearly every sample came with metadata listing a de-identified subject ID, COVID-19 status, age in years and sex. Where HLA class I and class II types were available, the types were taken from metadata supplied by the sample provider, not from assay-based typing. General findings and caveats noted by the study authors: Clinical and demographic metadata were provided uncurated, with the amount varying by source and participant.

The CDR1 and CDR2 encoded by the germline V gene (reference sequence) are SGHNT and YYREEE. V and J are trimmed by 2 bases and 5 bases, and the gene matches miss 8 bases of the junction. Inclusive of the bounding cysteine and phenylalanine, the CDR3 is 15 residues long. Just CDR3 DNA is preserved here, 45 bases in frame from base 1. TCRbeta CDR3 regions were amplified from genomic DNA by means of the immunoSEQ Assay, a bias-controlled multiplex PCR. Regarding the original processing steps: The number of nucleated cells in each sample was estimated by amplification of reference gene primers within the assay. Sequence reads were collapsed and filtered to measure the absolute abundance of every unique TCRbeta CDR3 rearrangement. For each sample, productive Simpson clonality was calculated as the square root of Simpson's diversity index over productive rearrangements. TCRdb mirrors the immuneACCESS table, restricted to in-frame sequences. Some clones are absent from its copies; in checked studies, under half trace to an unresolved V gene, and the reason for the others is unknown. V, J and clone size are taken as reported in that table, and D and trimming were inferred from the DNA itself. The sample yields around 270,000 clones; 80% to 90% were counted once. The ten largest clones represent around 3.1% of the sample.

Participants in the prospective study were aged roughly 18 to 100 years, lived in approximately 26 United States geographic areas, and enrolled through a virtual design. In the prospective study, cohorts were assigned on the basis of participant-reported clinical history obtained from a screening survey and a study questionnaire. Exposed participants had been in contact, within 2 weeks of entering the study, with a person who had a PCR-confirmed or clinician-diagnosed case of COVID-19. Mobile phlebotomists in the prospective study collected whole blood, serum and a nasopharyngeal or oropharyngeal swab from every participant. Prospective study participants could optionally give additional blood draws and questionnaires over an approximately two-month period. Before DNA extraction, prospective study blood samples were shipped either frozen or at room temperature.

This sequence originates from a woman in her thirties or forties who had been exposed to COVID-19. The chain is encoded by TRBV5-4 joined to TRBJ2-7; TRBD1 matches 9 bases in the middle. Sequencing was performed on PBMCs or T cells enriched from blood (not recorded which). The sequence in DNA is TGTGCCAGCAGCTTCGGGCGGGACAGGGATCACGAGCAGTACTTC. Its protein reads: CASSFGRDRDHEQYF. With all but the CDR3 taken from the reference TRBV5-4 and TRBJ2-7 genes, the full variable domain is: ETGVTQSPTHLIKTRGQQVTLRCSSQSGHNTVSWYQQALGQGPQFIFQYYREEENGRGNFPPRFSGLQFPNYSSELNVNALELDDSALYLCASSFGRDRDHEQYFGPGTRLTVT.